This T cell receptor beta chain was documented in a study of blood T cell repertoires in COVID-19. Study background: There were acute and convalescent COVID-19 samples, and they came from the United States, Italy and Spain.

This clone has only one observation. CDR3 length: 19 residues. The germline gives CDR1 MGHRA, CDR2 YSYEKL. V dropped 4 bases and J dropped 0; count of bases not matched to a gene: 14. Participants came from some 23 US areas, aged roughly 18 to 90 years. Within the 2 weeks before study entry, each person in the exposed group met a COVID-19 case. Repertoires were generated with immunoSEQ multiplex PCR, while TCRdb's copy carries only in-frame clones and drops some. In the table there are more than 110,000 clones, approximately 80% of which are singletons. The clonotype comes from a woman under 30 who had been exposed to COVID-19. The chain links TRBV4-1 to TRBJ1-2; 10 nucleotides line up with TRBD1. Sequenced sample: PBMCs or T cells enriched from blood (not recorded which). The CDR3 here is CASSPVVLRDRGTNYGYTF. In nucleotides, the CDR3 is TGCGCCAGCAGCCCGGTGGTCCTCAGGGACAGGGGTACTAACTATGGCTACACCTTC.